These 15 T cell receptor beta chains originate from one sample sequenced in a study of blood T cell repertoires in COVID-19. Data came from immunoSEQ multiplex PCR; TCRdb stores just in-frame clones and leaves some out. The sample carries roughly 80,000 clones, 90% to 95% recorded once. The sequencing sample was made of peripheral blood. The receptors stem from a man aged 55-75 years with acute or convalescent COVID-19.

The chain couples TRBV7-2 to TRBJ2-1, with D perhaps matching TRBD2 (6 bases). In germline, CDR1 is SGHTA, CDR2 FQGNSA. V lost 0 bases, J lost 3 bases, and 12 bases lay in between. This CDR3 is 16 amino acids long. Here the CDR3 reads CASSLAASDLYNEQFF. For the CDR3, the DNA is TGTGCCAGCAGCTTAGCGGCTAGCGATCTCTACAATGAGCAGTTCTTC.

The chain carries TRBV7-3 and TRBJ2-1; no reliable D call. The CDR3 has 14 amino acids. Trimming took off 2 bases at V and 0 bases at J, with 5 bases between the two ends. CDR1 SGHTA and CDR2 FQGTGA come from the germline V gene. Written as DNA, the CDR3 is TGTGCCAGCAGCTTAGGCTTCTCCTACAATGAGCAGTTCTTC. Translated, it gives CASSLGFSYNEQFF. Supplemented by reference TRBV7-3 and TRBJ2-1, the full variable domain reads GAGVSQTPSNKVTEKGKYVELRCDPISGHTALYWYRQSLGQGPEFLIYFQGTGAADDSGLPNDRFFAVRPEGSVSTLKIQRTERGDSAVYLCASSLGFSYNEQFFGPGTRLTVL.

V usage is TRBV9 and J usage is TRBJ2-1, with D tentatively TRBD2 (5 bases). The CDR3 loop spans 13 amino acids. Between the trimmed V and J ends, which lost 3 bases and 5 bases, there was a span of 9 bases. The V gene's germline CDR1 is SGDLS and CDR2 YYNGEE. The CDR3 sequence: CASSEGVNNEQFF. DNA of the CDR3: TGTGCCAGCAGCGAGGGAGTCAACAATGAGCAGTTCTTC. Complete variable domain (other parts from reference TRBV9 and TRBJ2-1): DSGVTQTPKHLITATGQRVTLRCSPRSGDLSVYWYQQSLDQGLQFLIQYYNGEERAKGNILERFSAQQFPDLHSELNLSSLELGDSALYFCASSEGVNNEQFFGPGTRLTVL.

The rearrangement links TRBV5-8 to TRBJ1-1; the D is unclear. Deletions cut 2 bases from V and 0 bases from J, with 5 bases between. This CDR3 spans 13 amino acids. In germline, CDR1 is SGHTS, CDR2 YDEGEE. The CDR3 spells CASSFGMNTEAFF. The CDR3 DNA sequence: TGTGCCAGCAGCTTCGGGATGAACACTGAAGCTTTCTTT.

This clone was seen only once. The V call is TRBV19, the J call TRBJ1-2; 8 nucleotides agree with TRBD1. V was pared by 9 bases and J by 4 bases, with 10 bases of the junction left unmatched. CDR1 and CDR2 from the germline V gene are LNHDA and SQIVND (reference sequence). The CDR3 covers 14 residues. The CDR3 nucleotides read TGTGCCAGCACGGACAGGGAAACATTCTATGGCTACACCTTC. Protein: CASTDRETFYGYTF.

CDR3: CATRLAGKETQYF. The CDR3 DNA reads as TGTGCCACCCGACTAGCGGGAAAAGAGACCCAGTACTTC. This chain links TRBV7-2 with TRBJ2-5; the match to TRBD2 covers 11 bases. Trimming took 10 bases from V and 3 from J; bases not matched to a gene: 4. Germline V gives CDR1 SGHTA, CDR2 FQGNSA. The CDR3 covers 13 residues.

The V call is TRBV5-1, the J call TRBJ2-2; TRBD1 matches at 9 bases. CDR1 is SGHRS, CDR2 YFSETQ, per germline. Germline trimming cut 8 bases from V and 2 bases from J; bases unmatched to any gene: 7. This CDR3 has 15 residues. CDR3 sequence: CASNRDRENTGELFF. As DNA, the CDR3 is TGCGCCAGTAATCGGGACAGGGAAAACACCGGGGAGCTGTTTTTT. The full variable domain, completed using reference TRBV5-1 and TRBJ2-2, is KAGVTQTPRYLIKTRGQQVTLSCSPISGHRSVSWYQQTPGQGLQFLFEYFSETQRNKGNFPGRFSGRQFSNSRSEMNVSTLELGDSALYLCASNRDRENTGELFFGEGSRLTVL.

The gene calls are TRBV4-2 and TRBJ1-3, with no clear D. Germline values: CDR1 LGHNA, CDR2 YNFKEQ. The CDR3 is 16 amino acids. V lost 0 bases, J lost 0 bases, and 9 bases lay in between. The CDR3 here is CASSQDAGFSGNTIYF. CDR3 DNA: TGTGCCAGCAGCCAAGATGCCGGGTTCTCTGGAAACACCATATATTTT.

This clone was seen a single time. The chain joins TRBV3-1 (or the pseudogene TRBV3-2) to TRBJ1-1, with 8 nucleotides matching TRBD1. Trimming cost V 5 bases and J 8 bases; bases outside gene matches: 7. The CDR3 contains 13 residues. The V gene's germline CDR1 is LGHDT and CDR2 YNNKEL (reference sequence). CDR3 DNA sequence: TGTGCCAGCAGCGGGAGGACAGGGTCCGAAGCTTTCTTT. This codes for CASSGRTGSEAFF.

The rearrangement links TRBV25-1 to TRBJ2-7; the D gene is possibly TRBD2 (6 bases). Germline V CDR1 and CDR2: MGHDK, SYGVNS. The CDR3 covers 13 residues. Trimming pared 6 bases from V and 0 bases from J, leaving 9 bases between. The CDR3: CASRGEDSYEQYF. The CDR3 nucleotides read TGTGCCAGCAGGGGGGAGGACTCCTACGAGCAGTACTTC.

This clone has only one observation. The J gene is TRBJ1-3, the V gene TRBV18, with 7 bases aligning to TRBD1. From germline, CDR1 is KGHSH and CDR2 LQKENI. Trimming took 4 bases from V and 4 from J; bases not matched to a gene: 4. The length of the CDR3 is 14 residues. The CDR3 protein is CASSQGAGGNTIYF. The DNA of the CDR3 is TGTGCCAGCTCACAGGGGGCAGGAGGAAACACCATATATTTT.

The V and J genes are TRBV6-2 or TRBV6-3 and TRBJ1-3; D is perhaps TRBD1 (6 bases). V lost 0 bases and J lost 5, with 8 bases in between. CDR1 is MNHEY and CDR2 is SVGEGT in the germline V gene. The CDR3 is 14 residues long. The CDR3, as DNA: TGTGCCAGCAGTTACTCGGACAGCCGAAACACCATATATTTT. It encodes CASSYSDSRNTIYF.

The V gene is TRBV4-1, the J gene TRBJ1-1, with D hard to call. The CDR3 has 15 amino acids. Germline values: CDR1 MGHRA, CDR2 YSYEKL. With 1 base removed from V and 0 bases from J, the gap between germline ends came to 9 bases. CDR3 nucleotides: TGCGCCAGCAGCCAAGTTGAGATATTGAACACTGAAGCTTTCTTT. This codes for CASSQVEILNTEAFF.

This clone was recorded once. The gene calls are TRBV19 and TRBJ1-5; the D is unclear. The germline V and J ends were trimmed by 3 bases and 2 bases, with 11 bases remaining between them. Germline V CDR1 and CDR2: LNHDA, SQIVND (reference sequence). The CDR3 is made up of 15 amino acids. The CDR3 sequence is CASSITGLGNQPQHF. The CDR3 coding sequence is TGTGCCAGTAGTATCACGGGATTGGGCAATCAGCCCCAGCATTTT.

The chain links TRBV4-2 to TRBJ1-3; D may be TRBD1 (6 bases). CDR1 is LGHNA, CDR2 YNFKEQ, per germline. The CDR3 length is 16 residues. V shed 0 bases and J shed 5 bases, with 14 bases lying between them. Here the CDR3 DNA reads TGTGCCAGCAGCCAAGAGGTTGACAGGATAAGAAACACCATATATTTT. It codes for CASSQEVDRIRNTIYF.